A selection of T cell receptor beta chains follows, all from one sample in a study of blood T cell repertoires in COVID-19. The protocol was immunoSEQ multiplex PCR, while the TCRdb copy is restricted to in-frame clones and leaves out a portion. Here the sample spans about 260,000 clones, roughly 86% being singletons. Sequencing was carried out using peripheral blood. These receptors were taken from a middle-aged man with active or convalescent COVID-19. Both conserved end residues are part of each CDR3. A D gene is named only where the DNA matches it firmly.

V	J	length	D	DNA	CDR3
TRBV9	TRBJ2-6	17	.	TGTGCCAGCAGCGTAGCCCAGGGCCGGTCTGGGGCCAACGTCCTGACTTTC	CASSVAQGRSGANVLTF
TRBV20-1	TRBJ2-1	13	TRBD2	TGCAGTGCTAGTCGGACTAGAAACAATGAGCAGTTCTTC	CSASRTRNNEQFF
TRBV28	TRBJ1-5	16	TRBD1	TGTGCCAGCAGTCGGGACAGGGGAACAGGCAATCAGCCCCAGCATTTT	CASSRDRGTGNQPQHF
TRBV4-1	TRBJ2-1	12	TRBD2	TGCGCCAGCAGCCATGAGCGGGAGGGGCAGTTCTTC	CASSHEREGQFF
TRBV5-1	TRBJ2-5	19	TRBD2	TGCGCCAGCAGCACCGGCGGACTAGCGGGGGGGCCTTCCGGAGAGACCCAGTACTTC	CASSTGGLAGGPSGETQYF
TRBV6-5	TRBJ1-2	13	.	TGTGCCAGCAGGTGGACAGCGTCTGATGGCTACACCTTC	CASRWTASDGYTF
TRBV27	TRBJ2-7	17	.	TGTGCCAGCAGAGGGTCGCCCGAAAGGGGCAGAACCTACGAGCAGTACTTC	CASRGSPERGRTYEQYF
TRBV28	TRBJ2-1	13	.	TGTGCCAGCAGAATCAGGACTTCCAATGAGCAGTTCTTC	CASRIRTSNEQFF
TRBV28	TRBJ2-5	15	TRBD1	TGTGCCAGCAGTTTAAGGCAGGGGGCCAGAGAGACCCAGTACTTC	CASSLRQGARETQYF
TRBV9	TRBJ2-3	14	TRBD2	TGTGCCAGCAGCGTAGGGCTAGCGGTAGATACGCAGTATTTT	CASSVGLAVDTQYF
TRBV3-1/TRBV3-2	TRBJ1-4	13	.	TGTGCCAGCAGCCAACAAGGACAGAGAGAACTGTTTTTT	CASSQQGQRELFF
TRBV19	TRBJ1-5	16	TRBD1	TGTGCCACCAACAGGGGTATCGGGGGTATGAATCAGCCCCAGCATTTT	CATNRGIGGMNQPQHF